Listed here is a single T cell receptor (beta chain). This clonotype showed up just a few times. Its antigen is currently not known. No base-level quality is on record; no much larger clone is a single base apart. Ficoll-Paque density gradient centrifugation was used to isolate PBMCs. V is shortened by 1 base, J by 6 bases, and the region joining them spans 9 bases. Per the germline V gene (reference sequence), MNHEY is the CDR1 and SMNVEV is the CDR2. Reading from cysteine to phenylalanine, the CDR3 counts 13 amino acids. The only DNA kept is the CDR3, 39 bases in frame from the first base. The sequencing machine was an Illumina NovaSeq 6000. Using 5'RACE with constant-segment primers, TCRalpha and TCRbeta cDNA libraries were constructed, with sample barcodes and unique molecular identifiers added in the process. Trizol reagent was used to extract RNA from every sample. Library amplification was performed in two PCR steps, and a second sample barcode and Illumina TruSeq adapters were introduced in the second step. Libraries were sequenced on an Illumina NovaSeq with 2 x 150 bp paired-end reads. The study's own analysis went as follows. With migec v1.2.7, reads were demultiplexed and then collapsed into UMI-guided consensus sequences. Using mixcr v2.1.11, the UMI consensuses were aligned to TRA and TRB V and J templates and assembled into clonotypes. Expanded or contracted clonotypes were those called significant by both edgeR and NoisET, with noise models trained on biological replicates. For edgeR calls, the thresholds were a false discovery rate-adjusted p below 0.01 and a log2 fold-change of 1. As an exploratory analysis of dynamics, max-normalized trajectories of the 1000 most abundant clonotypes were examined by PCA with hierarchical clustering. Each responding clone was given a CD4 or CD8 phenotype based on the CD4+ and CD8+ repertoires, which had been sequenced separately. TCRdb itself trimmed the public reads at Q25 with fastp, ran MiXCR and retained productive beta chains. Each entry is one CDR3 protein sequence, shown with its most common DNA and genes. TCRdb, not the original authors, processed these V and J calls. This sample gives some 110,000 distinct CDR3 sequences in total; about 18% of them show up just once. Jointly, the top ten make up 25% to 30% of the sample.

This record comes from a study of T-cell memory formation after mild COVID-19 (dated by TCRdb to about 2021). The study in broad terms: TCR sequence clusters from the two donors were largely donor specific. In a couple of donors, T-cell clones that expanded and contracted after mild COVID-19 were followed by sequencing TCRalpha and TCRbeta repertoires longitudinally. Two young, previously healthy adult volunteers, one female and one male, were included in the cohort. The paper's findings and limits, for the study overall: Some responding clones were found in pre-infection memory, which suggests that pre-existing cross-reactive memory T cells took part in the SARS-CoV-2 response. Whether the second-wave clones peaking on day 37 were SARS-CoV-2 specific was not confirmed. Contracting CD4+ clones appeared mostly in the CM and EM memory subsets, whereas CD8+ clones were enriched in EMRA. Clones contracting from day 15 to 85 had balanced CD4/CD8 phenotypes, while a second wave expanding from day 15 to 37 was biased towards CD4+. Only two mild cases were covered in the study, and larger cohorts including severe cases with pre-infection samples were considered necessary.

This TCR was sampled from an adult woman who had mild COVID-19 (a few samples of this study predate the infection). The sample titles of this study are shuffled in the database, so cell type and time point are left out; the donor was told from shared clones. The sequenced sample consisted of PBMCs or a T cell subset sorted from them (not recorded which). This receptor chain uses TRBV27 and TRBJ1-1; the D gene cannot be named for sure. The nucleotides are TGTGCCAGCAGTTTATTGGGTAGGTCTGAAGCTTTCTTT. Its translation is CASSLLGRSEAFF.